Listed below are T cell receptor beta chains from one sample, sequenced in a study of blood T cell repertoires in COVID-19. Data came from immunoSEQ multiplex PCR; TCRdb stores just in-frame clones and leaves some out. The table includes approximately 46,000 clones, approximately 81% detected once. The material sequenced was peripheral blood. These receptors originate from a woman in her 70s in a cohort sampled during active COVID-19. Each CDR3 is given without its conserved first and last residue. Each record gives: V gene, clone size, J gene, CDR3 protein. Expanded clones are given a class, and other clones once, few, many or no size at all.

V: TRBV9; size: once; J: TRBJ2-5; CDR3: ASSVQGKETQY
V: TRBV10-1; size: NA; J: TRBJ2-7; CDR3: AIPNRDSYEQY
V: TRBV6-5; size: NA; J: TRBJ1-5; CDR3: ASSADRAQPQH
V: TRBV4-1; size: NA; J: TRBJ2-2; CDR3: ASTVGQGAIGELF
V: TRBV28; size: NA; J: TRBJ2-3; CDR3: ASSAGTALADTQY
V: TRBV7-9; size: once; J: TRBJ2-1; CDR3: ASSPRGGRFEQF
V: TRBV5-1; size: NA; J: TRBJ2-1; CDR3: ASSLAGGLGVEQF
V: TRBV27; size: NA; J: TRBJ1-2; CDR3: ASTYGGGYT
V: TRBV5-4; size: NA; J: TRBJ2-1; CDR3: ASSLHHSNEQF
V: TRBV24-1; size: few; J: TRBJ2-1; CDR3: ATSDPLAGRSNNEQF
V: TRBV5-1; size: NA; J: TRBJ2-3; CDR3: ASSQSRQMGTDTQY
V: TRBV7-2; size: NA; J: TRBJ2-7; CDR3: ASSPTSYEQY
V: TRBV30; size: NA; J: TRBJ1-1; CDR3: AWSVRDNTEAF
V: TRBV30; size: NA; J: TRBJ1-1; CDR3: AWSTSGGNTEAF
V: TRBV2; size: NA; J: TRBJ1-4; CDR3: ASSEGVLNEKLF
V: TRBV18; size: once; J: TRBJ1-4; CDR3: ASSLAGVNEKLF
V: TRBV5-1; size: NA; J: TRBJ1-2; CDR3: ASSSSTGGAEGYT
V: TRBV9; size: NA; J: TRBJ2-1; CDR3: ASSAGQGLYNEQF
V: TRBV2; size: NA; J: TRBJ2-6; CDR3: ASSASGAGANVLT
V: TRBV12-3/TRBV12-4; size: NA; J: TRBJ2-7; CDR3: ASSPDRAEQY
V: TRBV30; size: once; J: TRBJ2-7; CDR3: AWSTGVFYEQY
V: TRBV19; size: NA; J: TRBJ2-5; CDR3: ASSISGGRERTQY
V: TRBV28; size: few; J: TRBJ2-7; CDR3: ASRRGDRTVREQY